Listed below are T cell receptor beta chains from one sample, sequenced in a study of blood T cell repertoires in COVID-19. Assay used: immunoSEQ multiplex PCR; TCRdb lists only in-frame clones, some missing. The sample includes roughly 220,000 clones, around 89% seen only once; the top ten take 2.6%. Sequencing was performed on PBMCs or T cells enriched from blood (not recorded which). These receptors were obtained from a woman aged 25-40 years who had recovered from COVID-19. Each CDR3 is given with its conserved first and last residue. Each record gives: V gene, clone size, J gene, D gene, CDR3 protein, CDR3 DNA. A D gene is named only where the DNA matches it firmly. The listing skips clone size in some rows; elsewhere it reads once, few, many or a size class.

TRBV5-5	-	TRBJ2-5	-	CASSPGTLYQETQYF	TGTGCCAGCAGTCCCGGGACATTGTACCAAGAGACCCAGTACTTC
TRBV7-8	few	TRBJ2-5	-	CASTSSGLTSGAQYF	TGTGCCAGCACCTCAAGCGGACTAACCTCCGGGGCCCAGTACTTC
TRBV6-5	-	TRBJ1-1	TRBD1	CASTESRDRVTEAFF	TGTGCCAGCACCGAATCCAGGGACAGGGTCACTGAAGCTTTCTTT
TRBV7-8	-	TRBJ1-5	-	CASSPTPRGAQPQHF	TGTGCCAGCAGCCCAACCCCCCGGGGAGCCCAGCCCCAGCATTTT
TRBV7-2	-	TRBJ1-5	-	CASSSPRAGKQPQHF	TGTGCCAGCAGCTCCCCCAGGGCAGGAAAACAGCCCCAGCATTTT
TRBV13	few	TRBJ1-1	-	CASSSLGGSNTEAFF	TGTGCCAGCAGCTCCCTAGGGGGTTCGAACACTGAAGCTTTCTTT
TRBV18	-	TRBJ1-1	TRBD1	CASSSQNTQGGAFF	TGTGCCAGCTCATCCCAGAACACACAGGGGGGAGCTTTCTTT
TRBV4-1	-	TRBJ1-1	-	CASRGRTTNTEAFF	TGCGCCAGCCGAGGTAGGACAACGAACACTGAAGCTTTCTTT
TRBV9	-	TRBJ1-1	-	CASSVQENTEAFF	TGTGCCAGCAGCGTTCAGGAGAACACTGAAGCTTTCTTT
TRBV19	-	TRBJ1-5	-	CASSIPGTGASNQPQHF	TGTGCCAGTAGTATTCCCGGGACTGGAGCCTCTAATCAGCCCCAGCATTTT
TRBV5-1	-	TRBJ1-1	-	CASSLQTGSTEAFF	TGCGCCAGCAGCTTACAAACAGGGAGCACTGAAGCTTTCTTT
TRBV9	-	TRBJ2-5	TRBD2	CASSDHGSGGRETQYF	TGTGCCAGCAGCGACCACGGAAGCGGGGGGAGAGAGACCCAGTACTTC
TRBV12-3/TRBV12-4	-	TRBJ2-3	-	CASRLATDTQYF	TGTGCCAGCAGGCTGGCCACAGATACGCAGTATTTT
TRBV5-1	-	TRBJ2-7	TRBD1	CASSLGTGVAYEQYF	TGCGCCAGCAGCTTGGGGACAGGGGTCGCCTACGAGCAGTACTTC
TRBV5-4	-	TRBJ1-2	TRBD1	CASSRGQAMGFGGYTF	TGTGCCAGCAGCCGGGGACAGGCTATGGGATTTGGTGGCTACACCTTC
TRBV5-1	once	TRBJ1-2	TRBD1	CASSSGTGYIDGYTF	TGCGCCAGCAGTTCCGGGACAGGGTATATTGATGGCTACACCTTC
TRBV7-6	-	TRBJ2-2	TRBD2	CASSLMWGGGTNTGELFF	TGTGCCAGCAGCTTAATGTGGGGCGGGGGAACGAACACCGGGGAGCTGTTTTTT
TRBV4-3	-	TRBJ1-2	-	CASSQVGANYGYTF	TGCGCCAGCAGCCAAGTGGGCGCTAACTATGGCTACACCTTC
TRBV6-5	once	TRBJ1-2	TRBD1	CASSWKGADYGYTF	TGTGCCAGCAGTTGGAAGGGGGCCGACTATGGCTACACCTTC
TRBV9	-	TRBJ2-5	TRBD1	CASSSRQGNGETQYF	TGTGCCAGCAGCTCTCGACAGGGGAACGGGGAGACCCAGTACTTC
TRBV25-1	-	TRBJ1-2	TRBD1	CASSTGDYGYTF	TGTGCCAGCAGCACAGGGGACTATGGCTACACCTTC
TRBV15	-	TRBJ1-2	TRBD1	CATSRDAGGYGYTF	TGTGCCACCAGCAGAGATGCAGGGGGGTATGGCTACACCTTC
TRBV19	-	TRBJ2-5	TRBD1	CASTPGQGVSETQYF	TGTGCCAGTACCCCGGGACAGGGCGTTTCAGAGACCCAGTACTTC
TRBV20-1	once	TRBJ1-1	-	CSARWGPEAFF	TGCAGTGCTAGGTGGGGGCCTGAAGCTTTCTTT
TRBV11-3	few	TRBJ1-1	TRBD1	CASSLQGTSEAFF	TGTGCCAGCAGTTTACAGGGGACATCTGAAGCTTTCTTT
TRBV7-9	-	TRBJ2-5	TRBD2	CASSPTSEETQYF	TGTGCCAGCAGCCCCACTAGCGAAGAGACCCAGTACTTC
TRBV6-5	-	TRBJ2-3	TRBD2	CASSYERGGLGDTQYF	TGTGCCAGCAGTTACGAGCGGGGGGGCCTTGGAGATACGCAGTATTTT
TRBV19	-	TRBJ1-3	-	CASSGGLWAGNTIYF	TGTGCCAGTAGCGGAGGGCTTTGGGCTGGAAACACCATATATTTT
TRBV15	-	TRBJ2-7	-	CATSPTPYEQYF	TGTGCCACCAGCCCTACCCCGTACGAGCAGTACTTC
TRBV19	-	TRBJ2-3	TRBD2	CASSILTSVSDTQYF	TGTGCCAGTAGTATCCTGACTAGCGTTTCAGATACGCAGTATTTT
TRBV5-1	-	TRBJ2-3	TRBD2	CASSLVRGGPADTQYF	TGCGCCAGCAGCTTGGTCCGGGGGGGCCCCGCAGATACGCAGTATTTT
TRBV3-1/TRBV3-2	-	TRBJ2-5	-	CASSQGWGRGAFGTQYF	TGTGCCAGCAGCCAAGGGTGGGGACGGGGGGCGTTTGGGACCCAGTACTTC
TRBV27	-	TRBJ1-5	-	CASSLPNRFRNQPQHF	TGTGCCAGCAGTTTACCTAACAGGTTCCGCAATCAGCCCCAGCATTTT
TRBV9	-	TRBJ1-5	TRBD1	CASNPTGGGQPQHF	TGTGCCAGCAACCCGACAGGGGGTGGTCAGCCCCAGCATTTT
TRBV4-2	-	TRBJ1-2	TRBD1	CASSQELVQGAHYGYTF	TGTGCCAGCAGCCAAGAGTTAGTACAGGGGGCTCACTATGGCTACACCTTC
TRBV4-3	once	TRBJ2-2	-	CASSHRIRGNTGELFF	TGCGCCAGCAGCCATCGGATAAGGGGAAACACCGGGGAGCTGTTTTTT
TRBV12-3/TRBV12-4	-	TRBJ1-2	-	CASSLEGTGGYTF	TGTGCCAGCAGTTTGGAGGGGACTGGTGGCTACACCTTC
TRBV19	few	TRBJ1-5	-	CASSIMGGQPQHF	TGTGCCAGTAGTATCATGGGGGGTCAGCCCCAGCATTTT
TRBV5-1	few	TRBJ1-6	TRBD1	CASSRDRAESPLHF	TGCGCCAGCAGCCGCGACAGGGCGGAATCACCCCTCCACTTT
TRBV7-2	-	TRBJ2-3	-	CASSRASGTQVDTQYF	TGTGCCAGCAGCAGGGCCTCGGGGACTCAGGTAGATACGCAGTATTTT
TRBV5-5	-	TRBJ1-2	-	CASSLAGTTNYGYTF	TGTGCCAGCAGCTTGGCTGGGACAACTAACTATGGCTACACCTTC
TRBV5-5	-	TRBJ1-2	TRBD1	CASSLIIGQGSRGYTF	TGTGCCAGCAGCTTGATAATTGGACAGGGGTCGCGTGGCTACACCTTC
TRBV9	-	TRBJ1-2	TRBD1	CASSVETGGRYGYTF	TGTGCCAGCAGCGTAGAGACAGGGGGAAGGTATGGCTACACCTTC
TRBV28	-	TRBJ1-2	-	CASVQGYGYTF	TGTGCCAGCGTACAGGGCTATGGCTACACCTTC
TRBV9	few	TRBJ2-7	-	CASSVGWQSTSYEQYF	TGTGCCAGCAGCGTAGGTTGGCAAAGTACCTCCTACGAGCAGTACTTC
TRBV27	few	TRBJ1-5	TRBD1	CASSPGQGYQPQHF	TGTGCCAGCAGTCCGGGACAGGGGTATCAGCCCCAGCATTTT
TRBV7-6	-	TRBJ1-2	-	CASSSREGGYGYTF	TGTGCCAGCAGCTCGCGGGAGGGAGGGTATGGCTACACCTTC
TRBV7-8	-	TRBJ2-3	TRBD2	CASSRAGARTDTQYF	TGTGCCAGCAGCCGAGCGGGGGCTCGCACAGATACGCAGTATTTT
TRBV5-6	-	TRBJ1-2	-	CASSWSGWHYGYTF	TGTGCCAGCAGCTGGTCAGGGTGGCACTATGGCTACACCTTC
TRBV6-2/TRBV6-3	-	TRBJ2-3	TRBD2	CASSTSVSTDTQYF	TGTGCCAGCAGCACTAGCGTCAGCACAGATACGCAGTATTTT